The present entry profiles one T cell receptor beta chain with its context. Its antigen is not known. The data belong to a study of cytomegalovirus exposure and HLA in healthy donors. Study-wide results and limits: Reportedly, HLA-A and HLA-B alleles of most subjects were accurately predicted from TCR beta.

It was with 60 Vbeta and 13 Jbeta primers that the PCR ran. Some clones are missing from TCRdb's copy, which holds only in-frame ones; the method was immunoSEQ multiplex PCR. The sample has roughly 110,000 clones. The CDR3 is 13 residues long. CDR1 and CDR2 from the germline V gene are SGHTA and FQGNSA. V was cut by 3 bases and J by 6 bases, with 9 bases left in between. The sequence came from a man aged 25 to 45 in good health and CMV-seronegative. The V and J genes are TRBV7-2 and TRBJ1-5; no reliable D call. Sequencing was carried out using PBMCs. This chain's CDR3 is CASSFVRAQPQHF. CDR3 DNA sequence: TGTGCCAGCAGCTTTGTCCGAGCTCAGCCCCAGCATTTT.